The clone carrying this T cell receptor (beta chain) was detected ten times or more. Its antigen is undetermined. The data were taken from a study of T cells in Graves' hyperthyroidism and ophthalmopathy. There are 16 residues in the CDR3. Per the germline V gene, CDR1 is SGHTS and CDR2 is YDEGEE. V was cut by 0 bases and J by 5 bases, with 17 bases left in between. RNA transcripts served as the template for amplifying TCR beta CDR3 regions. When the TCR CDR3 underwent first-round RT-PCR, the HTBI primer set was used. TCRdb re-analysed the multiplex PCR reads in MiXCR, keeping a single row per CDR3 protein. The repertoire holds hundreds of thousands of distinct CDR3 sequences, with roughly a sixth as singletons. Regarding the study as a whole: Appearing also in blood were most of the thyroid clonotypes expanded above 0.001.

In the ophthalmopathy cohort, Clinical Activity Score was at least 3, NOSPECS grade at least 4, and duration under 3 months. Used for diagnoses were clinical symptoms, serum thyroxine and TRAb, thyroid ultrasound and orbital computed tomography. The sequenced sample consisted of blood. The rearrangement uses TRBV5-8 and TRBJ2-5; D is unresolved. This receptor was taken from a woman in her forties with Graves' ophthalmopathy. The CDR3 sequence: CASSLGFTALRETQYF. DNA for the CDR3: TGTGCCAGCAGCTTGGGTTTTACAGCCCTACGGGAGACCCAGTACTTC.